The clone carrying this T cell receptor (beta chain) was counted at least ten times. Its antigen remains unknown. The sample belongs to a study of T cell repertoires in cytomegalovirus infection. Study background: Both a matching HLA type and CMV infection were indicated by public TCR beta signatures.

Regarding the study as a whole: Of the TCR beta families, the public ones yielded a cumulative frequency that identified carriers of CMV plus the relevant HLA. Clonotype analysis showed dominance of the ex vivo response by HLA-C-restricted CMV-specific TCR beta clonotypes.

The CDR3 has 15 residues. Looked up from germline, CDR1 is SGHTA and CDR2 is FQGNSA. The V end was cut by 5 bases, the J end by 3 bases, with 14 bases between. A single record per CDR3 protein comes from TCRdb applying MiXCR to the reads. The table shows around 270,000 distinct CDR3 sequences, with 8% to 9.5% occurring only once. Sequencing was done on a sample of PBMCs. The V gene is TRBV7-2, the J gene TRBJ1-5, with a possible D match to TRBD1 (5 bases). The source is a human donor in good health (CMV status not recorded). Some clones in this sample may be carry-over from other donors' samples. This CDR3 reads CASSGGRWDNQPQHF. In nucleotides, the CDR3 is TGTGCCAGCAGCGGGGGGAGGTGGGACAATCAGCCCCAGCATTTT.